What follows describes a single T cell receptor beta chain. The data originate from a study of blood T cell repertoires in COVID-19. The V gene's germline CDR1 is MNHEY and CDR2 SVGEGT. V lost 0 bases, J lost 9 bases, and 5 bases stayed unmatched. The CDR3 is made up of 14 amino acids. Sequencing used immunoSEQ multiplex PCR; TCRdb keeps in-frame clones, though not all of them. The sample shows around 150,000 clones, over 75% of them seen only once. This chain uses TRBV6-2 or TRBV6-3 with TRBJ2-5; the match to TRBD1 covers 9 bases. This clonotype originated in a woman in her fifties or sixties with active COVID-19. The sequencing input was peripheral blood. In nucleotides, the CDR3 is TGTGCCAGCAGTTACTCGAGGGACAGGGTGTCCCAGTACTTC. As protein: CASSYSRDRVSQYF.